This T cell receptor beta chain comes out of a study of T cell responses to AZD1222 COVID-19 vaccine. Overall study: Some second doses came at about 4 weeks and others at about 12 weeks; these were pooled.

Using immunoSEQ multiplex PCR, the repertoire was profiled, and TCRdb retains in-frame clones only, with some absent. The repertoire holds some 19,000 clones, with approximately 79% as singletons. Findings of the study overall: White British people made up most donors, females outnumbered males, and clonal diversity was possibly underestimated. Just a handful of AZD1222 recipients were seropositive at baseline. Repertoires were obtained only post-peak T cell response.

As regards this clone: As yet, its antigen is unknown.

Germline V gives CDR1 MDHEN, CDR2 SYDVKM. This CDR3 has 16 amino acids. V trimming: 5 bases; J trimming: 0 bases; junction bases outside the gene matches: 4. This receptor was obtained from an adult in good health. V gene TRBV28 combines with J gene TRBJ2-2; TRBD2 matches at 9 bases. The sequencing here drew on peripheral blood, taken on day 0 of AZD1222 vaccination. The DNA for the CDR3 is TGTGCCAGCAGTCCATGGACTAGCGCGAACACCGGGGAGCTGTTTTTT. Its translation: CASSPWTSANTGELFF.